This record covers a single T cell receptor (beta chain). Its specificity is not known. Sequencing was performed with immunoSEQ multiplex PCR; in TCRdb, only in-frame clones are kept and a portion is missing. This sample has 110,000 to 150,000 clones, with approximately 88% found just once. The data originate from a study of T cell responses to AZD1222 COVID-19 vaccine. Study-level findings and limits: At 160-218 and 743-854, vaccine-associated CD4 TCRs were dominant, and they spanned spike.

With V trimmed by 6 bases and J by 1 base, 5 bases remained unmatched. In germline, CDR1 is MNHEY, CDR2 SVGAGI. CDR3 length: 15 residues. Material: peripheral blood, obtained on day 0 of AZD1222 vaccination. This TCR was recovered from an adult in good health. V gene TRBV6-5 combines with J gene TRBJ1-2; 10 nucleotides match TRBD1. CDR3 nucleotides: TGTGCCAGCAGCTTTGGGACAGGGGTTAACTATGGCTACACCTTC. Translating gives CASSFGTGVNYGYTF.